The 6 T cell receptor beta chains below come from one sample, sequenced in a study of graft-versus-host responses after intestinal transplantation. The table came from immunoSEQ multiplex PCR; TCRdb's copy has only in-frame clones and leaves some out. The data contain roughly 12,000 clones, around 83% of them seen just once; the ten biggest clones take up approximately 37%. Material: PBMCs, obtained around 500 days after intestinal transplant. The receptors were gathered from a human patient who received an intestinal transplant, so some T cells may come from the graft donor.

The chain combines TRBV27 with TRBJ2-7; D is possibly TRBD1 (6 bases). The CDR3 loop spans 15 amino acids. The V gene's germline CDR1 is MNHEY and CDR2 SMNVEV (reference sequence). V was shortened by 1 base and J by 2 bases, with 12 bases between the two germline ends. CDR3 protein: CASSLLLGHPYEQYF. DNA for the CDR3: TGTGCCAGCAGTTTATTGTTGGGACACCCCTACGAGCAGTACTTC.

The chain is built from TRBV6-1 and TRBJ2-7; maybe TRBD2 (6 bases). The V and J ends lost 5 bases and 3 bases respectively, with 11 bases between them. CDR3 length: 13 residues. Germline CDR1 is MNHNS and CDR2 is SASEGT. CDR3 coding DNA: TGTGCCAGCAGTCGGGACTTACTCTACGAGCAGTACTTC. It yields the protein CASSRDLLYEQYF.

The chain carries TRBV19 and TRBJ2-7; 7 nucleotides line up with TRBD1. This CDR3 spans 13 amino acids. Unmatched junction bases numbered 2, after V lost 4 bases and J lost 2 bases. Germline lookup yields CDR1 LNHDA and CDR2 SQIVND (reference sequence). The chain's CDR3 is CASSNGQAYEQYF. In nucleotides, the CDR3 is TGTGCCAGTAGTAACGGACAGGCCTACGAGCAGTACTTC.

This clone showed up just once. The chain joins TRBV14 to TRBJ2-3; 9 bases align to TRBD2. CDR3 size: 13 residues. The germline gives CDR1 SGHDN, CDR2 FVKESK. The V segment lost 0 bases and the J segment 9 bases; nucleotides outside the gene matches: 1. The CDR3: CASSQELAGTQYF. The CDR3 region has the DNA TGTGCCAGCAGCCAAGAGCTAGCGGGAACGCAGTATTTT.

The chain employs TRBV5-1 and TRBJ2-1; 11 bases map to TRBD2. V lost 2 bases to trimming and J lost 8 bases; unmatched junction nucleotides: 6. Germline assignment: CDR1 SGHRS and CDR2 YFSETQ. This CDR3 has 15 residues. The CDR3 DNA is TGCGCCAGCAGCTTTGAACTAGCGGGAGTGGATGAGCAGTTCTTC. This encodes CASSFELAGVDEQFF.

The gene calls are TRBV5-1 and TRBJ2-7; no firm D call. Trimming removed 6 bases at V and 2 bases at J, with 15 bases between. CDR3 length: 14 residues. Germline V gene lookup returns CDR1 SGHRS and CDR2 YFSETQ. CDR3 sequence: CASTLTDGPYEQYF. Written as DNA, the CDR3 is TGCGCCAGCACTCTGACGGACGGACCCTACGAGCAGTACTTC.